A selection of T cell receptor beta chains follows, all from one sample in a study of blood T cell repertoires in COVID-19. Some clones are missing from TCRdb's copy, which holds only in-frame ones; the method was immunoSEQ multiplex PCR. Here the sample spans under 100,000 clones, over 75% being singletons. The sequencing input was peripheral blood. The source of these receptors is a human donor in a cohort sampled during active COVID-19. Both conserved end residues are trimmed from each CDR3.

TRBJ1-1 | 13 | TRBV19 | ASSPAPVGHREAF
TRBJ2-6 | 14 | TRBV30 | AWSVRGGTGANVLT
TRBJ1-1 | 12 | TRBV5-1 | ASSWTGGATEAF
TRBJ1-5 | 15 | TRBV2 | ASSEGAGIISNQPQH
TRBJ2-7 | 12 | TRBV11-2 | ASSEGVTRYEQY
TRBJ2-7 | 15 | TRBV30 | AWSGGLGQGAMYEQY
TRBJ1-2 | 9 | TRBV20-1 | SAAAGYGYT
TRBJ1-2 | 10 | TRBV4-1 | ASSLDRYGYT
TRBJ2-2 | 14 | TRBV5-4 | ASSANGLAGGEKLF
TRBJ1-4 | 13 | TRBV7-2 | ASSGRQGSNEKLF
TRBJ1-5 | 13 | TRBV18 | ASSPQGWGNQPQH
TRBJ2-3 | 10 | TRBV2 | ASRRVSDTQY
TRBJ2-7 | 13 | TRBV4-1 | ASSQGHGPRDEQY
TRBJ1-2 | 11 | TRBV7-8 | ASSPDRNYGYT
TRBJ2-5 | 14 | TRBV11-2 | ASSSPHRVGQETQY
TRBJ1-2 | 9 | TRBV6-1 | ASSDRVGYT
TRBJ2-1 | 12 | TRBV6-2/TRBV6-3 | ASSYGQGISEQF
TRBJ1-2 | 9 | TRBV7-9 | ASTEPRGYT
TRBJ1-3 | 12 | TRBV2 | ASRGTGAGNTIY
TRBJ1-1 | 9 | TRBV27 | ASSFGTEAF
TRBJ2-7 | 11 | TRBV5-8 | ASSLRHGDEQY
TRBJ2-3 | 10 | TRBV21-1 | ARRSTADTQY
TRBJ2-1 | 14 | TRBV5-1 | ASSLAVTSGYNEQF
TRBJ1-2 | 10 | TRBV4-2 | ASSQDKKSYT
TRBJ2-3 | 13 | TRBV11-2 | ASSWTSGGTDTQY
TRBJ2-5 | 13 | TRBV5-1 | ASSGTGVFQETQY
TRBJ1-1 | 10 | TRBV29-1 | SVVNEYTEAF
TRBJ2-5 | 10 | TRBV20-1 | SASPGGETQY
TRBJ2-7 | 12 | TRBV5-1 | ASSLVAKGGEQY
TRBJ1-6 | 14 | TRBV6-1 | ASSEMTGTVDSPLH
TRBJ1-4 | 10 | TRBV15 | ATSRGGEKLF
TRBJ2-7 | 14 | TRBV9 | ASSVGLAGGPGEQY
TRBJ1-2 | 11 | TRBV28 | ASSYLQDYGYT
TRBJ2-1 | 12 | TRBV7-3 | ASSLAGGYNEQF
TRBJ1-3 | 12 | TRBV5-1 | ASRNTGSGNTIY
TRBJ1-2 | 13 | TRBV4-1 | ASSQEGQGARGYT
TRBJ2-7 | 14 | TRBV27 | ASSRLAGGPAYEQY
TRBJ1-2 | 11 | TRBV19 | ASSIAGAYGYT
TRBJ2-2 | 12 | TRBV6-6 | ASNLGGDTGELF